Detailed here is one TCR beta chain. The junction does not match germline at one end; this may be a read error. Original processing methods: Nucleated cell number was recorded as an estimate derived from reference gene primer amplification. The data were produced by immunoSEQ multiplex PCR, yet TCRdb's version contains in-frame clones alone and is incomplete. Clonal size and the V and J genes are those of that table, whereas D and trimming came from the DNA. The sample shows over 60,000 clones, 65% to 90% of them seen only once. The CDR3 sequence is 16 residues long. Germline V CDR1 and CDR2: SGHRS, YFSETQ. The record originates from a study of blood T cell repertoires in COVID-19. For the study at large: Researchers got acute and convalescent COVID-19 samples from the United States, Italy and Spain. Sources were T cells, B-cell-depleted T cells, or PBMCs; the material itself was cDNA or gDNA.

Sequenced sample: peripheral blood. The sequence was collected from a man aged 45-65 years with COVID-19, enrolled during active disease. The V and J genes are TRBV5-1 and TRBJ2-5; 9 bases agree with TRBD1. Written as DNA, the CDR3 is TGCGCCAGCAGCTCCTCGTTGACAGGGGGTCAAGGGACCCAGTACTTC. As protein: CASSSSLTGGQGTQYF.